This TCR beta chain is from a study of blood T cell repertoires in COVID-19. The CDR3 is 18 amino acids. Data came from immunoSEQ multiplex PCR; TCRdb stores just in-frame clones and leaves some out. The sample lists 95,000 to 120,000 clones; about 88% were seen once. The clonotype comes from a woman in her seventies who had recovered from COVID-19. The sample comprised peripheral blood. The J gene is TRBJ2-5, the V gene TRBV12-2; the table's D call of TRBD1 was not tested on the DNA. TRBV12-2 is labeled a pseudogene. The CDR3 coding sequence is TGTGCAAGTCGCTTACTGTGGACACAAAACCAGGACCAAGAGACCCAGTACTTC. It codes for CASRLLWTQNQDQETQYF.